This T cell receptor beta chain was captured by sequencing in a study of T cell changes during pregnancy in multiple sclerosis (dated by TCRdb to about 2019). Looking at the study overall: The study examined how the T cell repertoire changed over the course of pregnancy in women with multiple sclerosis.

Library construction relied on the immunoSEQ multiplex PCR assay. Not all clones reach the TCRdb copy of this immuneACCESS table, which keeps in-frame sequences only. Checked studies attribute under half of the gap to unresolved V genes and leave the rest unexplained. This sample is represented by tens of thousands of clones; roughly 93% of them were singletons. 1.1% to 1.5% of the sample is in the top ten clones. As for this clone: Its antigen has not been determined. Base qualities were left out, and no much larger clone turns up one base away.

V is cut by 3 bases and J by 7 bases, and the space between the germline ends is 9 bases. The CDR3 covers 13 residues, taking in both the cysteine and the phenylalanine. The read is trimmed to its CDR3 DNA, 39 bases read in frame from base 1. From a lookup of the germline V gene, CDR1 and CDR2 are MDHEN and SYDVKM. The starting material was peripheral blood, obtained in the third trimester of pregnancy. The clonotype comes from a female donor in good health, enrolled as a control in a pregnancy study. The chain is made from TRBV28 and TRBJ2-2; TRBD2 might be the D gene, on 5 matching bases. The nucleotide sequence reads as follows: TGTGCCAGCAGTTTCGAGGGCGGCGGGGAGCTGTTTTTT. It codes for CASSFEGGGELFF.